These 30 T cell receptor beta chains came from one sample sequenced in a study of T and B cells in COVID-19 patients. TRB rearrangements were amplified by multiplex PCR with BIOMED2 TRB-A/B primers. TCRdb re-called the multiplex PCR reads through MiXCR, storing one row per CDR3 protein. The sample includes 3,300 or so distinct CDR3 sequences, 21% of them seen just once. Each TRB amplification used roughly 250-550 ng of genomic DNA from blood. What was sequenced was blood. These receptors were obtained from a human donor with active COVID-19.

This clonotype is medium-sized. This chain connects TRBV18 to TRBJ2-5; TRBD2 aligns across 8 bases. V shed 4 bases and J 4 bases; nucleotides not matched to a gene: 5. This CDR3 comprises 14 residues. In germline, CDR1 is KGHSH, CDR2 LQKENI. The CDR3 bases are TGTGCCAGCTCACGGAGGCTAGCGGGAGAGACCCAGTACTTC. Translated: CASSRRLAGETQYF.

By share of the sample, this clonotype is medium-sized (0.01 to 0.1%). The chain uses TRBV19 and TRBJ2-3; 8 nucleotides align to TRBD2. This CDR3 has 14 residues. The V and J ends lost 7 bases and 4 bases, in that order; junction bases with no gene match: 7. Germline-derived CDR1 and CDR2 are LNHDA and SQIVND (reference sequence). This CDR3 reads CASNRGGMADTQYF. CDR3 DNA: TGTGCCAGTAATCGGGGGGGCATGGCAGATACGCAGTATTTT.

Judged by abundance, this clonotype is medium-sized (0.01 to 0.1%). This chain uses TRBV12-3 or TRBV12-4 with TRBJ2-1, with D perhaps TRBD1 (6 bases). V dropped 9 bases and J dropped 6 bases, with 18 bases sitting between them. The CDR3 is 14 residues long. The CDR3 loop reads CASQKGDSVNEQFF. The CDR3 DNA reads TGTGCCAGTCAAAAGGGGGATTCCGTCAATGAGCAGTTCTTC.

This clonotype rates as medium-sized (0.01 to 0.1%). This chain joins TRBV6-5 and TRBJ2-2, with a possible D match to TRBD1 (6 bases). CDR1 and CDR2 from the germline V gene are MNHEY and SVGAGI. The CDR3 is 14 amino acids. V gave up 4 bases and J gave up 4 bases, with 10 bases separating them. In DNA, the CDR3 is TGTGCCAGCAGTTTTGACAGGTCCACCGGGGAGCTGTTTTTT. This codes for CASSFDRSTGELFF.

The chain recombines TRBV12-3 or TRBV12-4 with TRBJ1-5, with TRBD1 as a possible D gene (5 bases). This CDR3 contains 15 residues. The V end lost 3 bases, the J end lost 2 bases, and 11 bases lay between the germline ends. The CDR3 sequence: CASSLSDIRNQPQHF. Written as DNA, the CDR3 is TGTGCCAGCAGTTTGTCGGACATTCGCAATCAGCCCCAGCATTTT.

This clonotype counts as medium-sized. This chain links TRBV6-1 with TRBJ2-7; TRBD1 matches at 8 bases. V trimming: 7 bases; J trimming: 6 bases; junction bases outside the gene matches: 11. Germline CDR1 and CDR2: MNHNS and SASEGT. The CDR3 is 14 amino acids. The CDR3 sequence: CASTPRTGNLEQYF. CDR3 bases: TGTGCCAGCACCCCTAGGACAGGGAATCTCGAGCAGTACTTC.

This clonotype was detected only a few times. This chain connects TRBV6-1 to TRBJ1-2; TRBD1 might be the D (5 bases). The CDR3 sequence is 11 residues long. Trimming pared 8 bases from V and 14 bases from J, leaving 18 bases between. Germline V lookup: CDR1 MNHNS, CDR2 SASEGT. The CDR3 DNA is TGTGCCAGCCTGATGGGGGGGGGATGGACCTTC. Encoded protein: CASLMGGGWTF.

This clonotype is judged medium-sized. The V call is TRBV6-2 or TRBV6-3, the J call TRBJ2-6; D possibly corresponds to TRBD2 (5 bases). CDR1 is MNHEY, CDR2 SVGEGT, per germline. Between the trimmed V and J ends, which lost 5 bases and 4 bases, there was a span of 18 bases. This CDR3 spans 17 amino acids. The CDR3 here is CASSEADTAAGANVLTF. The CDR3 DNA sequence: TGTGCCAGCAGTGAGGCAGATACAGCGGCGGGGGCCAACGTCCTGACTTTC.

Relative to its sample, this clonotype is medium-sized (0.01 to 0.1%). V usage is TRBV5-6 and J usage is TRBJ2-7, with 13 positions matching TRBD2. This CDR3 spans 15 amino acids. The trim removed 5 bases at V and 3 bases at J, leaving 5 bases unmatched. Per the germline V gene, CDR1 is SGHDT and CDR2 is YYEEEE. As DNA, the CDR3 is TGTGCCAGCAGTTTTACTAGCGGGGGGGGCTACGAGCAGTACTTC. This gives the protein CASSFTSGGGYEQYF.

This clonotype was recorded a few times. Here the CDR3 DNA reads TGTGCCAGCAGCTTTCATGGCGGCAACTATGGCTACACCTTC. Encoded protein: CASSFHGGNYGYTF. The chain is built from TRBV7-9 and TRBJ1-2; D is ambiguous. Germline V lookup: CDR1 SEHNR, CDR2 FQNEAQ (reference sequence). CDR3 length: 14 residues. Deletions cut 3 bases from V and 2 bases from J, with 10 bases between.

This chain joins TRBV7-2 and TRBJ1-1, with 9 nucleotides matching TRBD1. Germline V gene data show CDR1 as SGHTA and CDR2 as FQGNSA. The CDR3 totals 15 residues. The trim removed 5 bases at V and 0 bases at J, leaving 4 bases unmatched. CDR3 sequence (DNA): TGTGCCAGCAGCCTGGGACAGGGTGTGAACACTGAAGCTTTCTTT. Translated, it gives CASSLGQGVNTEAFF.

The chain combines TRBV19 with TRBJ2-7; 10 positions agree with TRBD2. Germline CDR1 LNHDA, CDR2 SQIVND (reference sequence). Germline trimming cut 5 bases from V and 4 bases from J; bases unmatched to any gene: 14. CDR3 length: 17 residues. The CDR3 protein is CASSAQPSGGYCYEQYF. CDR3 DNA: TGTGCCAGTAGTGCCCAACCTAGCGGGGGCTACTGTTACGAGCAGTACTTC.

Note on this clonotype: A much bigger clone sits one base away, suggesting this may be a read error. The V and J genes are TRBV7-2 and TRBJ1-3, with a tentative D call TRBD1 (6 bases). This CDR3 region has 14 residues. CDR1 SGHTA and CDR2 FQGNSA come from the germline V gene. CDR3 in DNA: TGTGCCAGCAGCCCTAGGGGGACTGGAAACATCATATATTTT. The encoded protein is CASSPRGTGNIIYF.

This clonotype was counted between two and nine times. The genes are TRBV7-2 and TRBJ2-2, with D unresolved. CDR1 and CDR2 from the germline V gene are SGHTA and FQGNSA. This CDR3 region has 14 residues. Deletions cut 2 bases from V and 6 bases from J, with 10 bases between. CDR3 bases: TGTGCCAGCAGCTTATCCTGGGGTTCCGGGGAGCTGTTTTTT. Protein: CASSLSWGSGELFF.

A few counts support this clonotype. The chain links TRBV7-9 to TRBJ1-5; TRBD1 matches 7 bases. The length of the CDR3 is 14 residues. Germline CDR1 reads SEHNR; CDR2 reads FQNEAQ (reference sequence). Trimming cost V 4 bases and J 6 bases; bases outside gene matches: 6. The CDR3 DNA is TGTGCCAGCAGCTCCGTGGCAGGGGGTCAGCCCCAGCATTTT. Translating it yields CASSSVAGGQPQHF.

In its sample, this clonotype ranks as medium-sized. The rearrangement links TRBV5-6 to TRBJ2-5, with D possibly called TRBD1 or TRBD2 (5 bases each). Between the trimmed V and J ends, which lost 4 bases and 1 base, there was a span of 11 bases. CDR1 SGHDT and CDR2 YYEEEE come from the germline V gene. The CDR3 runs to 14 residues. This CDR3 reads CASSDSGPQETQYF. The DNA for the CDR3 is TGTGCCAGCAGCGACAGCGGACCCCAAGAGACCCAGTACTTC.

This clonotype qualifies as medium-sized. The rearrangement links TRBV27 to TRBJ1-1; unclear D gene. This CDR3 contains 13 residues. Germline V gene lookup returns CDR1 MNHEY and CDR2 SMNVEV (reference sequence). The V and J ends lost 3 bases and 4 bases respectively, with 9 bases between them. DNA for the CDR3: TGTGCCAGCAGTTTGGACCCGGGCACTGAAGCTTTCTTT. It codes for CASSLDPGTEAFF.

About this clonotype itself: This may stem from a read error, because a much larger clone lies one nucleotide away. The rearrangement links TRBV5-4 to TRBJ1-1, with D hard to call. CDR1 and CDR2 from the germline V gene are SGHNT and YYREEE (reference sequence). The CDR3 is 15 residues long. The CDR3, as DNA: TGTGCCAGAAGCTTGGTTGGCAGTATGAACACTGAAGCTTTCTTT. Protein sequence: CARSLVGSMNTEAFF.

By sample share, this clonotype is medium-sized. The chain couples TRBV6-1 to TRBJ2-1; D remains ambiguous. The V and J ends lost 2 bases and 0 bases respectively, with 11 bases between them. The germline V gene encodes CDR1 MNHNS and CDR2 SASEGT. The CDR3 runs to 16 residues. The CDR3 nucleotides are TGTGCCAGCAGTGAACAGCCAGAAAGCTCCTACAATGAGCAGTTCTTC. Translation gives CASSEQPESSYNEQFF.

This clonotype has just one count. CDR3 nucleotides: TGCAGTGCTTACTACTCCGGGACAGGGGATGGAAACACCATATATTTT. Its protein is CSAYYSGTGDGNTIYF. This chain uses TRBV20-1 with TRBJ1-3; 10 bases fit TRBD1. The germline V gene encodes CDR1 DFQATT and CDR2 SNEGSKA (reference sequence). V lost 5 bases, J lost 3 bases, and 10 bases stayed unmatched. CDR3 length: 16 amino acids.

This clonotype is labeled as medium-sized. V gene TRBV6-1 combines with J gene TRBJ2-2; D remains ambiguous. The length of the CDR3 is 13 residues. V dropped 6 bases and J dropped 5 bases, with 10 bases sitting between them. Germline V gives CDR1 MNHNS, CDR2 SASEGT. CDR3 sequence reads: CASRDLWTGELFF. In nucleotides, the CDR3 is TGTGCCAGCAGAGACCTTTGGACCGGGGAGCTGTTTTTT.

This clonotype is large by share. This chain links TRBV19 with TRBJ2-1, with D perhaps being TRBD1 or TRBD2 (5 bases each). CDR3 size: 15 residues. CDR1 LNHDA and CDR2 SQIVND come from the germline V gene (reference sequence). The V end was cut by 1 base, the J end by 7 bases, with 14 bases between. The CDR3, as DNA: TGTGCCAGTAGTATAGGATGGACTGGGGGTAATGAGCAGTTCTTC. It yields the protein CASSIGWTGGNEQFF.

This clonotype is medium-sized. J is TRBJ2-6 and V is TRBV6-1; no firm D call. The V and J ends lost 1 base and 0 bases respectively, with 4 bases between them. CDR3 length: 15 residues. The germline V gene encodes CDR1 MNHNS and CDR2 SASEGT. In nucleotides, the CDR3 is TGTGCCAGCAGTGAAGGGGCCTCTGGGGCCAACGTCCTGACTTTC. This gives the protein CASSEGASGANVLTF.

The genes are TRBV7-9 and TRBJ1-1, with TRBD1 as a possible D gene (5 bases). Trimming removed 0 bases at V and 6 bases at J, with 11 bases between. This CDR3 contains 14 residues. Germline-derived CDR1 and CDR2 are SEHNR and FQNEAQ (reference sequence). The CDR3 is CASSLASTGAEAFF. CDR3 DNA: TGTGCCAGCAGCTTAGCGTCGACGGGGGCTGAAGCTTTCTTT.

This clonotype ranks as medium-sized (0.01 to 0.1%). In nucleotides, the CDR3 is TGTGCCAGCAGCTTGGCCGGGGGGGTGTTCTACGAGCAGTACTTC. It is translated as CASSLAGGVFYEQYF. The rearrangement links TRBV5-6 to TRBJ2-7; 8 nucleotides align to TRBD2. This CDR3 is 15 amino acids long. The J segment lost 3 bases and the V segment lost 0 bases, leaving 5 bases of the junction unmatched. Germline V gene data show CDR1 as SGHDT and CDR2 as YYEEEE.

This chain uses TRBV5-1 with TRBJ2-6; D is uncertain. The CDR3 has 15 residues. Trimming removed 6 bases from V and 5 bases from J, with 15 bases in between. The V gene's germline CDR1 is SGHRS and CDR2 YFSETQ. CDR3 residues: CASTTTDPRANVLTF. The CDR3 nucleotides are TGCGCCAGCACTACAACAGATCCTCGGGCCAACGTCCTGACTTTC.

This chain links TRBV7-6 with TRBJ1-4; no reliable D call. Deletions cut 4 bases from V and 5 bases from J, with 14 bases between. Germline V CDR1 and CDR2: SGHVS, FNYEAQ. The CDR3 contains 15 residues. CDR3: CASSSWTDLNEKLFF. DNA for the CDR3: TGTGCCAGCAGCTCGTGGACGGATCTAAATGAAAAACTGTTTTTT.

The count of this clonotype is one. V and J are TRBV12-3 or TRBV12-4 and TRBJ1-2; 7 positions agree with TRBD1. V lost 9 bases, J lost 6 bases, and 7 bases stayed unmatched. The CDR3 length is 12 residues. CDR3 DNA: TGTGCCAGTCAGGGGGGGCGGAATGGCTACACCTTC. It is translated as CASQGGRNGYTF.

By its share, this clonotype is medium-sized. This rearrangement joins TRBV6-5 to TRBJ1-3; D unclear. V lost 0 bases and J 8 bases, leaving 17 bases between the germline ends. The CDR3 spans 16 residues. CDR1 MNHEY and CDR2 SVGAGI come from the germline V gene. The CDR3 protein is CASSYSMLDRGYTIYF. The CDR3 region has the DNA TGTGCCAGCAGTTACTCGATGTTGGACCGCGGGTACACCATATATTTT.

This clonotype is labeled as medium-sized. This rearrangement joins TRBV6-1 to TRBJ2-3; TRBD2 agrees at 10 bases. Trimming at V came to 6 bases and at J to 4 bases, leaving 7 bases not matched to a gene. Germline CDR1 reads MNHNS; CDR2 reads SASEGT. The CDR3 length is 15 residues. The CDR3 DNA reads as TGTGCCAGCAGGGGGCTAGCGGGAGTGGCAGATACGCAGTATTTT. This gives the protein CASRGLAGVADTQYF.